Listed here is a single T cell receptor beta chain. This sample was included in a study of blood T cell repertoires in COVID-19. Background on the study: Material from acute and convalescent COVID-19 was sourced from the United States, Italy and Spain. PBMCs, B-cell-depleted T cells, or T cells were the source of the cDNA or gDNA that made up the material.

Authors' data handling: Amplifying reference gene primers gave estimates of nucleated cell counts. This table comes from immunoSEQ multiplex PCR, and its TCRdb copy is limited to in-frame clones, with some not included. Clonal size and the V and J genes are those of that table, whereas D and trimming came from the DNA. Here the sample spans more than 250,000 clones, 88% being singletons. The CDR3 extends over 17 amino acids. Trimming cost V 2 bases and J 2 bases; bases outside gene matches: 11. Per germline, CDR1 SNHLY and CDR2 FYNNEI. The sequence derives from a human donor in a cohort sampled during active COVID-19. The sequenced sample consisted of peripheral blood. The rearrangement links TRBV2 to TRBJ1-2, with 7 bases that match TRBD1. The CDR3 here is CASSEWGDREVNYGYTF. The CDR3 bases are TGTGCCAGCAGTGAATGGGGGGACAGAGAAGTGAACTATGGCTACACCTTC.